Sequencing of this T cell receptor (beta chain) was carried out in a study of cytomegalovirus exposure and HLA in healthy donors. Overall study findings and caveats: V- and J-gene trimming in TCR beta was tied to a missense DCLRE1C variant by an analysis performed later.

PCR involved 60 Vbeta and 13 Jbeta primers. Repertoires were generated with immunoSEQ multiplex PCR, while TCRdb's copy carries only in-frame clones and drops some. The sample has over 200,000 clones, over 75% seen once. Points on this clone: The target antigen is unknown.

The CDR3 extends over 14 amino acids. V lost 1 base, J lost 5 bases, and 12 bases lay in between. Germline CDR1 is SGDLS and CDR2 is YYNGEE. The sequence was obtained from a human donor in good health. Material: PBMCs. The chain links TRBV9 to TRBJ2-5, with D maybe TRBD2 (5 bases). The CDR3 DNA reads TGTGCCAGCAGCGTAATGGGGAGTGGGGAGACCCAGTACTTC. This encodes CASSVMGSGETQYF.